The clone carrying this T cell receptor (beta chain) is labeled medium-sized. The antigen remains unidentified. Found in a library prepared for alpha chains, this beta chain is an off-target read, and its abundance has little meaning. Germline V gene sequence: CDR1 MNHEY, CDR2 SMNVEV (reference sequence). V shed 0 bases and J shed 0 bases, with 11 bases lying between them. The CDR3 contains 17 residues. The data belong to a study of spatial heterogeneity in lung cancer. Across the whole study: A strong correlation was found between TCR transcript counts in tumor regions and a T cell module score derived from matched bulk RNA-seq. Whole-study results and caveats: Tumoral mutation counts were tracked by counts of expanded intratumoral alpha and beta TCRs. It was estimated that coverage of tumor T cells reached approximately 7% for alpha chains and around 14% for beta chains.

Each TCR cDNA molecule bore a unique molecular identifier. TCRdb fed the 5' RACE reads into MiXCR, producing one record per CDR3 protein. Here the sample spans 9,500 to 13,000 distinct CDR3 sequences, 9.5% to 15% being singletons. This sample's time point: sample taken at primary tumor resection. The sequence derives from a male donor with early-stage non-small cell lung cancer. Sample: lung tumor tissue, taken at surgery. The V gene is TRBV27, the J gene TRBJ1-4, with D perhaps matching TRBD1 (5 bases). CDR3 sequence reads: CASSLSAGIATNEKLFF. DNA of the CDR3: TGTGCCAGCAGTTTATCCGCAGGGATAGCAACTAATGAAAAACTGTTTTTT.